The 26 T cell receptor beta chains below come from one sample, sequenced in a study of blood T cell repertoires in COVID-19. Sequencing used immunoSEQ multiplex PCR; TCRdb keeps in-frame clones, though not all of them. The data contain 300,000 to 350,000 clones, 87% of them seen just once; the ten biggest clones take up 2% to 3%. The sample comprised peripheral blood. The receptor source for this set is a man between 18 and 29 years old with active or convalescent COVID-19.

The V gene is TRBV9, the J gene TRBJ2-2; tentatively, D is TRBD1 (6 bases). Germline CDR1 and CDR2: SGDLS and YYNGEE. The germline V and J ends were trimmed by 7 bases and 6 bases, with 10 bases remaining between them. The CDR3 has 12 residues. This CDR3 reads CASRRGSGELFF. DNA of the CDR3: TGTGCCAGCCGCAGGGGATCCGGGGAGCTGTTTTTT.

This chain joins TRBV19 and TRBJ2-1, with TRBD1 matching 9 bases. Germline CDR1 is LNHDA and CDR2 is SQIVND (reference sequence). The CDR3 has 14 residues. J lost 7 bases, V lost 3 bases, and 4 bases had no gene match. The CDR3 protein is CASSITGGGNEQFF. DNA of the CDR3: TGTGCCAGTAGTATTACAGGGGGCGGGAATGAGCAGTTCTTC.

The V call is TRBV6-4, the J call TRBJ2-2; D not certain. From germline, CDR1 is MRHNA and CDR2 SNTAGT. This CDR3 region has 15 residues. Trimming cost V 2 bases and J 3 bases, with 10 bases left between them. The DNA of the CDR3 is TGTGCCAGCAGTGACCAACATGAGGACACCGGGGAGCTGTTTTTT. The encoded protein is CASSDQHEDTGELFF.

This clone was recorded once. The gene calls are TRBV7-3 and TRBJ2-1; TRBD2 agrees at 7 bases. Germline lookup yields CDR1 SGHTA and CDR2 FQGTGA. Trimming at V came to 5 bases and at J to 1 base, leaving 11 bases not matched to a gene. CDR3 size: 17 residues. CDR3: CASSPDPPLASYNEQFF. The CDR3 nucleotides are TGTGCCAGCAGCCCAGACCCACCACTAGCGTCCTACAATGAGCAGTTCTTC.

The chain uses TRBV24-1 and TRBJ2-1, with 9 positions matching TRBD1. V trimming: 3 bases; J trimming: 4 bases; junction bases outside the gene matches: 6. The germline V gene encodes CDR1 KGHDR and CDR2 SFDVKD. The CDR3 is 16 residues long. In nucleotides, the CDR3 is TGTGCCACCAGTGATGGACCGGGACAGGGATACAATGAGCAGTTCTTC. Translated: CATSDGPGQGYNEQFF.

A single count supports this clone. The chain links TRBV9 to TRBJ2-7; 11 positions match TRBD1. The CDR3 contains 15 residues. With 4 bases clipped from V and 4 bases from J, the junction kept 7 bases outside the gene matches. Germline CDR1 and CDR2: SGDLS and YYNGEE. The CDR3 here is CASSPGGTGGYEQYF. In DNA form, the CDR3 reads TGTGCCAGCAGCCCTGGGGGGACAGGGGGTTACGAGCAGTACTTC.

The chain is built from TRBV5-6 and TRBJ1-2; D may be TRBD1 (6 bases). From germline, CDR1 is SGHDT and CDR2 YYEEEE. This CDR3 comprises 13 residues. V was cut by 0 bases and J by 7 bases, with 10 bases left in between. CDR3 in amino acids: CASSLAQGSGYTF. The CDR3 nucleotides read TGTGCCAGCAGCTTGGCGCAGGGGAGTGGCTACACCTTC.

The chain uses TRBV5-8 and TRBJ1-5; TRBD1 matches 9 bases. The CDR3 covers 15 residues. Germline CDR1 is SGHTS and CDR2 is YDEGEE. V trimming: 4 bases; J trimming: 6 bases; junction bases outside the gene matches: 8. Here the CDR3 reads CASSTRTGDGQPQHF. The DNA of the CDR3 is TGTGCCAGCAGCACCCGGACAGGGGACGGTCAGCCCCAGCATTTT. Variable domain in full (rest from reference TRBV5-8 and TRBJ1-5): EAGVTQSPTHLIKTRGQQATLRCSPISGHTSVYWYQQALGLGLQFLLWYDEGEERNRGNFPPRFSGRQFPNYSSELNVNALELEDSALYLCASSTRTGDGQPQHFGDGTRLSIL.

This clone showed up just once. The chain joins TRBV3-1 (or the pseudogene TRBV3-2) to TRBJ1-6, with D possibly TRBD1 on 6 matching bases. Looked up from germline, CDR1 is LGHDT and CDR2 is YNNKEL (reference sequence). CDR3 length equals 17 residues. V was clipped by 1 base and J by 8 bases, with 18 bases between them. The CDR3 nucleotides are TGTGCCAGCAGCCAAGGGCGAGGGGGAAGGGGAGATTCACCCCTCCACTTT. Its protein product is CASSQGRGGRGDSPLHF.

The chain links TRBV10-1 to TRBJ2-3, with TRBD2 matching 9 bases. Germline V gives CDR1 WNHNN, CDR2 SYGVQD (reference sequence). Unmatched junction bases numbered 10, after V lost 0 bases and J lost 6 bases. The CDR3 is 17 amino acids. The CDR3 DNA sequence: TGCGCCAGCAGTGAGTCGTGGGCTAGCGGGGACCCGGATACGCAGTATTTT. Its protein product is CASSESWASGDPDTQYF.

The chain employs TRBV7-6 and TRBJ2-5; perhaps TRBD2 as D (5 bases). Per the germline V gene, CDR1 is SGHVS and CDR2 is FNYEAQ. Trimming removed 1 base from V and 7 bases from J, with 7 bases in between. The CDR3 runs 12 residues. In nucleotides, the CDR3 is TGTGCCAGCAGCTTAGTGGAGGCGACCCAGTACTTC. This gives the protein CASSLVEATQYF.

The CDR3: CASRIAGAGTDTQYF. The CDR3 DNA sequence: TGTGCCAGCAGAATAGCGGGAGCAGGCACAGATACGCAGTATTTT. The chain carries TRBV28 and TRBJ2-3, with 9 bases aligning to TRBD2. The germline CDR1 and CDR2 sequences are MDHEN and SYDVKM. The CDR3 contains 15 residues. V was clipped by 6 bases and J by 1 base; unmatched bases: 5.

The CDR3 nucleotides read TGTGCCAGCAGCTTAGGGACTAGCGGGGACTTACTGGATACGCAGTATTTT. Translation: CASSLGTSGDLLDTQYF. This chain connects TRBV7-9 to TRBJ2-3; 12 nucleotides align to TRBD2. From germline, CDR1 is SEHNR and CDR2 FQNEAQ (reference sequence). The CDR3 covers 17 residues. The V and J ends lost 1 base and 6 bases, in that order; junction bases with no gene match: 8.

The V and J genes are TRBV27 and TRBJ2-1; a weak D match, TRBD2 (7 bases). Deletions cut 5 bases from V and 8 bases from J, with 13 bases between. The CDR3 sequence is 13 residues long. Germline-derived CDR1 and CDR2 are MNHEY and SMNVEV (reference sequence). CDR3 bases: TGTGCCAGCAGTCCGAGAGGGGGGGATGAGCAGTTCTTC. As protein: CASSPRGGDEQFF.

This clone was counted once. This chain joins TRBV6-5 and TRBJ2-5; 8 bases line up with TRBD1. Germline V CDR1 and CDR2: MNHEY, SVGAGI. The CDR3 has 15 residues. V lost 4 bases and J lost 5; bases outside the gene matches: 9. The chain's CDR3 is CASSSTRTGRETQYF. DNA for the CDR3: TGTGCCAGCAGTTCTACCAGGACAGGGAGGGAGACCCAGTACTTC.

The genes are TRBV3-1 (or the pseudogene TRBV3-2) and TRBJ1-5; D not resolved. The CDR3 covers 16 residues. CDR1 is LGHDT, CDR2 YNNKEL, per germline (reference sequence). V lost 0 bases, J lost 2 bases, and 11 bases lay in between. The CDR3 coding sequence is TGTGCCAGCAGCCAAGATGGGATGGGAGGCAATCAGCCCCAGCATTTT. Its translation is CASSQDGMGGNQPQHF.

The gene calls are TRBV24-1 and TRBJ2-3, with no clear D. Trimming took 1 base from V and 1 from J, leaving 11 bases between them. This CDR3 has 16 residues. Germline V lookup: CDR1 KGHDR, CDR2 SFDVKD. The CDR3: CATSDFGNTGTDTQYF. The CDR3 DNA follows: TGTGCCACCAGTGATTTTGGAAATACAGGCACAGATACGCAGTATTTT.

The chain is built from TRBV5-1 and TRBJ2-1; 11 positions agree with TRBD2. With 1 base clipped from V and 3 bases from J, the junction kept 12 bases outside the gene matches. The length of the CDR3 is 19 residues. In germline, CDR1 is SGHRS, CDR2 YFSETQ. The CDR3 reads CASSLYVSGGAGGYNEQFF. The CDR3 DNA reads TGCGCCAGCAGCTTGTATGTTAGCGGGGGGGCCGGCGGCTACAATGAGCAGTTCTTC.

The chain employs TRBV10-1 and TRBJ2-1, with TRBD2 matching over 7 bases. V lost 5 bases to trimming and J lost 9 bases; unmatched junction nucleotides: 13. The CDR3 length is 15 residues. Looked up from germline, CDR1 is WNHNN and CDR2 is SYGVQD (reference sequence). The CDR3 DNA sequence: TGCGCCAGCAGTCCCGGGGGAGGGCCTTTCGGTGAGCAGTTCTTC. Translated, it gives CASSPGGGPFGEQFF.

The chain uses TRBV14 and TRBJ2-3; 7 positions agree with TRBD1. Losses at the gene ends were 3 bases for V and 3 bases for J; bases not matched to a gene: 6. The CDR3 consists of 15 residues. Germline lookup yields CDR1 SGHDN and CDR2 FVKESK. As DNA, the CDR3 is TGTGCCAGCAGCCACCTGACAGGGAATACAGATACGCAGTATTTT. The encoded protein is CASSHLTGNTDTQYF.

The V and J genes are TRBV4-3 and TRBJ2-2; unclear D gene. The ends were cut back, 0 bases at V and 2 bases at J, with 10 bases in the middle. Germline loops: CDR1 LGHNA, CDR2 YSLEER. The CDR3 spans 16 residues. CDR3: CASSQERYPNTGELFF. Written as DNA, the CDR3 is TGCGCCAGCAGCCAAGAGCGGTACCCAAACACCGGGGAGCTGTTTTTT.

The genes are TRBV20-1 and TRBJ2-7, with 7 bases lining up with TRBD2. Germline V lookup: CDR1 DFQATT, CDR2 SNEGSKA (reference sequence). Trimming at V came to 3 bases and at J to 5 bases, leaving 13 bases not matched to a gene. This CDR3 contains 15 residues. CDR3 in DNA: TGCAGTGCTAGTCGGAGCGGGATGGTAAGGAACGAGCAGTACTTC. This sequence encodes CSASRSGMVRNEQYF.

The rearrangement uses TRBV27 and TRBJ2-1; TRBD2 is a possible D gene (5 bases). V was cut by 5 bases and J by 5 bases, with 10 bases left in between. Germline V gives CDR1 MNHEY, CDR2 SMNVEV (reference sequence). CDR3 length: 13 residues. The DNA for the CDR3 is TGTGCCAGCAGTCCAAGCGGAAACAATGAGCAGTTCTTC. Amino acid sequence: CASSPSGNNEQFF.

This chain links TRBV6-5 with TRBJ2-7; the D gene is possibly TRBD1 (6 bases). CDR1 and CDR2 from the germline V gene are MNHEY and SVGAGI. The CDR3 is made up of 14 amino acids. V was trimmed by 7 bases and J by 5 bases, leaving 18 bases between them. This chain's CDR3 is CASKNPGHMDEQYF. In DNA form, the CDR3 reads TGTGCCAGCAAGAACCCGGGACACATGGACGAGCAGTACTTC.

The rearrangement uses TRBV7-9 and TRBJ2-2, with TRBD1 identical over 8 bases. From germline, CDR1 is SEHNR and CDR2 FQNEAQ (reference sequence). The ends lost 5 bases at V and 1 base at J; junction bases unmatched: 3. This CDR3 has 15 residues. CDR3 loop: CASSTTGVNTGELFF. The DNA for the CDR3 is TGTGCCAGCAGCACGACAGGGGTGAACACCGGGGAGCTGTTTTTT.

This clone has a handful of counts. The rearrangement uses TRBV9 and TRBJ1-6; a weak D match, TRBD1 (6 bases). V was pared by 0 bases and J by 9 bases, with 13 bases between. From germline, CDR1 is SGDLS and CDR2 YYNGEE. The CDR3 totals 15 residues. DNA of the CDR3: TGTGCCAGCAGCGTAGTATTACAGGGACCTTCACCCCTCCACTTT. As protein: CASSVVLQGPSPLHF.